A selection of T cell receptor beta chains follows, all from one sample in a study of HIV-infected patients and healthy controls. TCRdb fed the 5' RACE reads into MiXCR, producing one record per CDR3 protein. The data hold about 7,600 distinct CDR3 sequences, with less than 12% observed a single time. This sample comprised blood, obtained before antiretroviral therapy. Receptors originate from an adult with HIV infection. Both conserved end residues are part of each CDR3. D genes are given only for firm matches. The size of a clone is reported for some rows only, either as once, few or many, or as a class for expanded clones.

TRBV7-9,many,TRBJ2-7,.,TGTGCCAGCAGCTCCATAGAAGGGGGGCCGGGCACCTACGAGCAGTACTTC,CASSSIEGGPGTYEQYF
TRBV6-6,medium-sized,TRBJ1-1,.,TGTGCCAGCAGGGTGTTTGTCACTGAAGCTTTCTTT,CASRVFVTEAFF
TRBV5-1,many,TRBJ1-1,.,TGCGCCAGCAGCTTGGGGGACCTCCCGGGATATTACACTGAAGCTTTCTTT,CASSLGDLPGYYTEAFF
TRBV11-3,medium-sized,TRBJ2-1,.,TGTGCCAGCAGCTCCCGTGGGATTGAGCAGTTCTTC,CASSSRGIEQFF
TRBV6-6,many,TRBJ1-1,.,TGTGCCAGCAGTGCCTCTATCGCGAACACTGAAGCTTTCTTT,CASSASIANTEAFF
TRBV4-2,many,TRBJ2-6,.,TGTGCCAGCAGCCAAGGGGGAGGACGGCACTCTGGGGCCAACGTCCTGACTTTC,CASSQGGGRHSGANVLTF
TRBV4-2,medium-sized,TRBJ2-2,.,TGTGCCAGCAGCCAAGATAGGCAGACCCTCAGCGGGGAGCTGTTTTTT,CASSQDRQTLSGELFF
TRBV7-2,few,TRBJ2-7,TRBD1,TGTGCCAGCAGCTTTCAGGGACAGGGGTACGAGCAGTACTTC,CASSFQGQGYEQYF
TRBV19,medium-sized,TRBJ1-3,.,TGTGCCAGTAGTATCGGACCGGTACCATCTGGAAACACCATATATTTT,CASSIGPVPSGNTIYF
TRBV7-6,.,TRBJ2-1,.,TGTGCCAGCAGCTTGAGGAATGAGCAGTTCTTC,CASSLRNEQFF
TRBV15,many,TRBJ1-5,.,TGTGCCACCAGCAGAGGTCGAGCCGAAGATCAGCCCCAGCATTTT,CATSRGRAEDQPQHF
TRBV7-6,.,TRBJ2-3,TRBD2,TGTGCCAGCAGCCCACCTCGTCGGGGACTAGCGGGTTCAGATACGCAGTATTTT,CASSPPRRGLAGSDTQYF
TRBV29-1,many,TRBJ2-1,TRBD1,TGCAGCGTTGTTGGGTGGGCAGGGGGCAATGAGCAGTTCTTC,CSVVGWAGGNEQFF
TRBV20-1,.,TRBJ1-1,TRBD1,TGCAGTGCTAGAAGAGGGGGCCCGGACACTGAAGCTTTCTTT,CSARRGGPDTEAFF
TRBV2,.,TRBJ2-2,.,TGTGCCAGCAGCAAGGCAGGAGCCGTTGGCACCGGGGAGCTGTTTTTT,CASSKAGAVGTGELFF
TRBV29-1,many,TRBJ2-3,TRBD2,TGCAGCGTTGGCGGGGGAAGCGGGAGTACAGATACGCAGTATTTT,CSVGGGSGSTDTQYF
TRBV20-1,many,TRBJ2-7,TRBD2,TGCAGTGCTTTCGGACTAGCGGGGGGGCCCCACGAGCAGTACTTC,CSAFGLAGGPHEQYF
TRBV28,many,TRBJ1-5,.,TGTGCCAGCAGCGGACGGAGCAATCAGCCCCAGCATTTT,CASSGRSNQPQHF
TRBV20-1,many,TRBJ1-1,TRBD1,TGCAGTGCTAGAGGGACAGGCTCTGAACGGGAAGCTTTCTTT,CSARGTGSEREAFF
TRBV24-1,many,TRBJ2-2,TRBD1,TGTGCCACCAGTGATAATACAGGGGATTCGAACACCGGGGAGCTGTTTTTT,CATSDNTGDSNTGELFF
TRBV4-1,large,TRBJ2-1,.,TGCGCCAGCAGCCCGACTCGGTCGTCGGGTGAGCAGTTCTTC,CASSPTRSSGEQFF
TRBV7-9,medium-sized,TRBJ2-5,.,TGTGCCAGCAGCTTCCGGACCGGGGGACAAGAGACCCAGTACTTC,CASSFRTGGQETQYF
TRBV5-4,.,TRBJ2-7,.,TGTGCCAGCAGTCTGACAGCCGAGCAGTACTTC,CASSLTAEQYF
TRBV19,few,TRBJ2-4,.,TGTGCCAGTTACTCGACAGTTTTGAACATTCAGTACTTC,CASYSTVLNIQYF